A selection of T cell receptor beta chains follows, all from one sample in a study of PD-1 blockade in classical Hodgkin lymphoma. Using immunoSEQ multiplex PCR, the repertoire was profiled, and TCRdb retains in-frame clones only, with some absent. The sample records 25,000 to 30,000 clones, roughly 90% being singletons. The sample was CD4+ T cells from blood. These receptors were obtained from a human donor with classical Hodgkin lymphoma. Both conserved end residues are part of each CDR3. Fields, in order: V gene, J gene, D gene, clone size, CDR3 protein, CDR3 DNA. A D gene is named only where the DNA matches it firmly. A row's size may be missing; if present it is once, few, many or a size class.

TRBV5-1	TRBJ2-3	.	.	CASSLAPRGGTPDTQYF	TGCGCCAGCAGCTTGGCTCCCCGGGGCGGGACCCCAGATACGCAGTATTTT
TRBV28	TRBJ2-5	.	.	CASSFRQDFETQYF	TGTGCCAGCAGTTTCAGACAGGACTTCGAAACCCAGTACTTC
TRBV29-1	TRBJ1-4	.	.	CSARQRTTNEKLFF	TGCAGCGCACGACAGAGAACAACTAATGAAAAACTGTTTTTT
TRBV2	TRBJ2-5	.	.	CASNEYQETQYF	TGTGCCAGCAACGAGTACCAAGAGACCCAGTACTTC
TRBV6-1	TRBJ1-3	.	once	CASKETTASGNTIYF	TGTGCCAGCAAAGAAACAACGGCCTCTGGAAACACCATATATTTT
TRBV4-2	TRBJ1-3	.	.	CASSQDLPGLSSGNTIYF	TGTGCCAGCAGCCAAGATTTACCGGGTCTGAGCTCTGGAAACACCATATATTTT
TRBV2	TRBJ2-1	TRBD2	.	CASTLRTSGYNEQFF	TGTGCCAGCACCCTGCGGACTAGCGGCTACAATGAGCAGTTCTTC
TRBV30	TRBJ1-1	TRBD1	.	CAWSVTGGEAFF	TGTGCCTGGAGTGTCACAGGGGGCGAAGCTTTCTTT
TRBV7-2	TRBJ2-7	TRBD1	.	CASSLQTGDGEQYF	TGTGCCAGCAGCTTACAGACAGGGGACGGCGAGCAGTACTTC
TRBV7-9	TRBJ1-2	TRBD1	.	CASRGTDLYRGYTF	TGTGCCAGCAGAGGGACAGATCTTTACCGTGGCTACACCTTC
TRBV7-2	TRBJ2-2	.	once	CASSPNGGWTGELFF	TGTGCCAGCAGCCCGAACGGGGGCTGGACCGGGGAGCTGTTTTTT
TRBV5-1	TRBJ2-7	.	once	CASSLGPQETGYEQYF	TGCGCCAGCAGCTTGGGCCCACAGGAGACTGGCTACGAGCAGTACTTC
TRBV19	TRBJ2-1	TRBD1	.	CASSKYGQGLESEQFF	TGTGCCAGTAGTAAGTACGGACAGGGTTTGGAATCTGAGCAGTTCTTC
TRBV2	TRBJ1-2	.	.	CASSEQGANYGYTF	TGTGCCAGCAGTGAACAGGGTGCTAACTATGGCTACACCTTC
TRBV6-1	TRBJ1-1	TRBD1	.	CASSEVVGTGDSTEAFF	TGTGCCAGCAGTGAAGTAGTTGGGACAGGGGACAGCACTGAAGCTTTCTTT
TRBV7-2	TRBJ1-2	TRBD1	.	CASSLEQGVLRGYTF	TGTGCCAGCAGCTTAGAACAGGGGGTATTGAGAGGCTACACCTTC
TRBV28	TRBJ2-5	.	.	CASRRTTQETQYF	TGTGCCAGCAGGAGGACAACCCAAGAGACCCAGTACTTC
TRBV4-2	TRBJ2-7	.	once	CASSQGRVHEQYF	TGTGCCAGCAGCCAAGGACGGGTCCACGAGCAGTACTTC
TRBV5-1	TRBJ2-1	.	.	CASSLVGANEQFF	TGCGCCAGCAGCTTGGTGGGGGCAAATGAGCAGTTCTTC
TRBV19	TRBJ2-1	TRBD1	.	CASSLDRTNSYNEQFF	TGTGCCAGTAGTTTGGACAGGACCAACTCCTACAATGAGCAGTTCTTC
TRBV5-1	TRBJ2-2	TRBD1	few	CASSLGTDTGELFF	TGCGCCAGCAGTTTAGGGACAGACACCGGGGAGCTGTTTTTT
TRBV5-6	TRBJ2-5	TRBD1	.	CASSLRTGQETQYF	TGTGCCAGCAGCCTACGGACAGGGCAAGAGACCCAGTACTTC
TRBV11-2	TRBJ2-5	.	.	CASSLEGETQYF	TGTGCCAGCAGCTTGGAGGGAGAGACCCAGTACTTC
TRBV12-1	TRBJ2-5	.	.	CASSSEGVGLETQYF	TGTGCCAGCAGCTCTGAGGGAGTAGGATTGGAGACCCAGTACTTC
TRBV28	TRBJ1-4	TRBD1	.	CASSNRGLNEKLFF	TGTGCCAGCAGTAACAGGGGGTTGAATGAAAAACTGTTTTTT
TRBV6-1	TRBJ2-7	TRBD1	.	CASSVFAGTGIYEQYF	TGTGCCAGCAGTGTTTTCGCCGGGACAGGGATCTACGAGCAGTACTTC
TRBV5-6	TRBJ2-3	TRBD2	.	CASSLGLAGSDTQYF	TGTGCCAGCAGCCTTGGACTAGCGGGATCAGATACGCAGTATTTT
TRBV6-6	TRBJ2-7	.	.	CASSSGLAANEQYF	TGTGCCAGCAGTTCTGGACTGGCTGCCAACGAGCAGTACTTC
TRBV11-3	TRBJ2-5	TRBD2	once	CASSTGLAGGGTQYF	TGTGCCAGCAGCACGGGACTAGCGGGAGGTGGGACCCAGTACTTC
TRBV7-2	TRBJ2-2	.	.	CASSLWQSTGELFF	TGTGCCAGCAGCTTATGGCAGAGCACCGGGGAGCTGTTTTTT
TRBV5-1	TRBJ1-1	TRBD1	few	CASSLWTGNTEAFF	TGCGCCAGCAGCCTGTGGACAGGGAACACTGAAGCTTTCTTT
TRBV28	TRBJ2-7	TRBD1	.	CASRSGQPSTSEQYF	TGTGCCAGCAGATCGGGACAGCCCTCAACCAGCGAGCAGTACTTC
TRBV18	TRBJ1-4	.	.	CASSPQGGRANEKLFF	TGTGCCAGCTCACCACAGGGAGGGCGGGCTAATGAAAAACTGTTTTTT
TRBV7-9	TRBJ2-4	.	once	CASSPEPRGKAKNIQYF	TGTGCCAGCAGCCCGGAGCCAAGGGGGAAAGCCAAAAACATTCAGTACTTC
TRBV2	TRBJ1-6	.	.	CASSTLPGQSYNSPLHF	TGTGCCAGCAGTACCCTTCCTGGACAGTCCTATAATTCACCCCTCCACTTT
TRBV7-2	TRBJ1-3	.	.	CASSPAWTGPNTIYF	TGTGCCAGCAGCCCTGCGTGGACGGGGCCAAACACCATATATTTT
TRBV30	TRBJ1-3	.	.	CAWSLGTGNTIYF	TGTGCCTGGAGTCTGGGCACCGGAAACACCATATATTTT
TRBV25-1	TRBJ2-5	.	once	CASGSLGGGTQETQYF	TGTGCCAGCGGGTCCCTGGGTGGAGGGACCCAAGAGACCCAGTACTTC
TRBV21-1	TRBJ2-7	.	.	CASSPIRGRPSYEQYF	TGTGCCAGCAGCCCAATAAGGGGGAGGCCTTCCTACGAGCAGTACTTC
TRBV5-4	TRBJ2-1	.	.	CASSLVRGQVDEQFF	TGTGCCAGCAGCTTGGTGCGGGGGCAGGTCGATGAGCAGTTCTTC
TRBV18	TRBJ2-3	TRBD2	.	CASSPMALAGLTDTQYF	TGTGCCAGCTCACCAATGGCACTAGCGGGACTCACAGATACGCAGTATTTT